The entry that follows covers one TCR beta chain sequence. Its antigen is unknown. V shed 5 bases, J shed 5 bases, and the junction held 6 bases outside the gene matches. Germline V CDR1 and CDR2: SEHNR, FQNEAQ (reference sequence). The CDR3 consists of 14 residues. These data originate in a study of OX40 agonist ivuxolimab in advanced cancers. Whole-study results and caveats: The study did not work out the antigen specificity of the expanded peripheral T cells.

Repertoires were generated with immunoSEQ multiplex PCR, while TCRdb's copy carries only in-frame clones and drops some. This table holds tens of thousands of clones, about 90% found once. Specimen: CD4+ or CD8+ T cells sorted from blood, collected in a trial of the OX40 agonist ivuxolimab. The receptor was isolated from an adult with an advanced solid tumor such as melanoma, head and neck, liver or kidney cancer. The chain recombines TRBV7-9 with TRBJ1-1; 9 nucleotides agree with TRBD1. Here the CDR3 DNA reads TGTGCCAGCAGCCAACAGGGGGCGATGACTGAAGCTTTCTTT. Translation gives CASSQQGAMTEAFF.